The 26 T cell receptor beta chains presented below share a single source sample, sequenced in a study of cytomegalovirus exposure and HLA in healthy donors (dated by TCRdb to 2015 to 2018). Libraries were prepared through the immunoSEQ multiplex PCR assay. A mixture of 60 forward primers for TCR Vbeta segments and 13 reverse primers for TCR Jbeta segments was used in the multiplex PCR. This is the immuneACCESS table as TCRdb keeps it, with only in-frame sequences that have V and J called. A part of the clones is gone; compared with another copy, unresolved V genes explain less than half, and the rest is unexplained. The sample yields about 160,000 clones; around 74% were counted once. The top ten hold around 1.5% of the sample. Sequenced: PBMCs. Source of these receptors: a woman aged 25 to 45 in good health and CMV-seronegative.

The rearrangement uses TRBV18 and TRBJ1-3; TRBD1 matches at 8 bases. The V gene end was trimmed by 1 base and the J gene end by 4 bases; junction bases not matched to a gene: 9. The CDR3 extends over 17 amino acids. Germline V gene lookup returns CDR1 KGHSH and CDR2 LQKENI. CDR3 residues: CASSPLGQGFSGNTIYF. CDR3 DNA sequence: TGTGCCAGCTCACCACTAGGACAGGGATTTTCCGGAAACACCATATATTTT.

CDR3 amino acids: CASSRGHLNTEAFF. Written as DNA, the CDR3 is TGTGCCAGCAGCCGTGGACACTTGAACACTGAAGCTTTCTTT. The V gene is TRBV6-5, the J gene TRBJ1-1; TRBD1 might be the D (5 bases). The CDR3 has 14 amino acids. The V gene's germline CDR1 is MNHEY and CDR2 SVGAGI. Trimming removed 6 bases at V and 0 bases at J, with 11 bases between.

This CDR3 is CASGSRTGRNTGELFF. For the CDR3, the DNA is TGTGCTAGTGGTTCGAGGACAGGGCGAAACACCGGGGAGCTGTTTTTT. The chain couples TRBV12-5 to TRBJ2-2, with TRBD1 matching over 8 bases. The V gene end was trimmed by 4 bases and the J gene end by 2 bases; junction bases not matched to a gene: 6. Looked up from germline, CDR1 is LGHNT and CDR2 is FRNRAP. The CDR3 is made up of 16 amino acids.

This chain links TRBV5-1 with TRBJ2-1, with 10 bases fitting TRBD1. Germline V CDR1 and CDR2: SGHRS, YFSETQ. J was trimmed by 6 bases and V by 6 bases; bases with no gene match: 3. This CDR3 is built from 13 residues. In DNA form, the CDR3 reads TGCGCCAGCAACCGGGACAGGGGCAATGAGCAGTTCTTC. This encodes CASNRDRGNEQFF. The full variable domain, completed using reference TRBV5-1 and TRBJ2-1, is KAGVTQTPRYLIKTRGQQVTLSCSPISGHRSVSWYQQTPGQGLQFLFEYFSETQRNKGNFPGRFSGRQFSNSRSEMNVSTLELGDSALYLCASNRDRGNEQFFGPGTRLTVL.

This chain joins TRBV5-4 and TRBJ1-5; D uncertain. The CDR3 has 14 amino acids. Germline CDR1 SGHNT, CDR2 YYREEE (reference sequence). V lost 0 bases, J lost 6 bases, and 10 bases lay in between. This chain's CDR3 is CASSLDGRRQPQHF. In nucleotides, the CDR3 is TGTGCCAGCAGCTTGGACGGGAGGCGTCAGCCCCAGCATTTT.

The chain combines TRBV6-6 with TRBJ2-7; the D gene is possibly TRBD2 (6 bases). Germline assignment: CDR1 MNHNY and CDR2 SVGAGI (reference sequence). The CDR3 length is 16 residues. V dropped 2 bases and J dropped 5 bases, with 19 bases sitting between them. This CDR3 is CASSYTPGDPSHEQYF. Written as DNA, the CDR3 is TGTGCCAGCAGTTACACCCCGGGAGACCCTAGCCACGAGCAGTACTTC.

Only a few counts were recorded for this clone. The rearrangement uses TRBV18 and TRBJ1-1; 8 positions match TRBD1. The germline V gene has CDR1 KGHSH and CDR2 LQKENI. This CDR3 has 16 residues. The ends lost 4 bases at V and 4 bases at J; junction bases unmatched: 11. Here the CDR3 reads CASSQGQVGPTTEAFF. The CDR3 region has the DNA TGTGCCAGCTCACAGGGACAGGTAGGACCGACCACTGAAGCTTTCTTT.

This chain links TRBV28 with TRBJ2-5; 7 bases are shared with TRBD1. This CDR3 spans 14 amino acids. Germline V lookup: CDR1 MDHEN, CDR2 SYDVKM. V gave up 7 bases and J gave up 5 bases; unmatched junction bases: 10. Written as DNA, the CDR3 is TGTGCCAGCACCCCGGGACAGCTCGGGGAGACCCAGTACTTC. This gives the protein CASTPGQLGETQYF.

V usage is TRBV27 and J usage is TRBJ2-1, with 9 bases that match TRBD2. This CDR3 has 15 amino acids. With V trimmed by 2 bases and J by 10 bases, 9 bases remained unmatched. Looked up from germline, CDR1 is MNHEY and CDR2 is SMNVEV (reference sequence). CDR3 loop: CASSLRLAGYWEQFF. The CDR3 nucleotides are TGTGCCAGCAGTTTAAGGCTAGCGGGGTACTGGGAGCAGTTCTTC.

This chain links TRBV27 with TRBJ1-2; TRBD1 matches 8 bases. Germline-derived CDR1 and CDR2 are MNHEY and SMNVEV (reference sequence). After removal of 7 bases from V and 2 bases from J, the junction contained 15 bases not matched to a gene. This CDR3 is 17 amino acids long. CDR3 nucleotides: TGTGCCAGCAAACTCAGGGGGCAGGGGTGGGTAAACTATGGCTACACCTTC. Protein product: CASKLRGQGWVNYGYTF.

V usage is TRBV28 and J usage is TRBJ2-7, with D perhaps matching TRBD2 (6 bases). The CDR3 is made up of 13 amino acids. Between the trimmed V and J ends, which lost 6 bases and 1 base, there was a span of 10 bases. Looked up from germline, CDR1 is MDHEN and CDR2 is SYDVKM. CDR3 residues: CASSLGLSYEQYF. In nucleotides, the CDR3 is TGTGCCAGCAGCCTCGGACTATCCTACGAGCAGTACTTC.

V usage is TRBV5-6 and J usage is TRBJ2-7; D unresolved. CDR1 is SGHDT, CDR2 YYEEEE, per germline. V shed 4 bases and J shed 0 bases, with 8 bases lying between them. This CDR3 is built from 13 residues. CDR3 sequence reads: CASSTDTSYEQYF. The CDR3 nucleotides read TGTGCCAGCAGCACAGACACCTCCTACGAGCAGTACTTC.

The J gene is TRBJ1-4, the V gene TRBV18, with a possible D match to TRBD1 (5 bases). In germline, CDR1 is KGHSH, CDR2 LQKENI. Trimming shortened V by 6 bases and J by 10 bases, and 15 bases separated the two germline ends. The CDR3 runs to 13 residues. CDR3 sequence reads: CASSEGLGGKLFF. Written as DNA, the CDR3 is TGTGCCAGCTCCGAGGGACTTGGGGGAAAACTGTTTTTT. Drawing the rest from reference TRBV18 and TRBJ1-4, the complete variable domain is NAGVMQNPRHLVRRRGQEARLRCSPMKGHSHVYWYRQLPEEGLKFMVYLQKENIIDESGMPKERFSAEFPKEGPSILRIQQVVRGDSAAYFCASSEGLGGKLFFGSGTQLSVL.

The chain links TRBV2 to TRBJ1-1; TRBD1 matches at 8 bases. The V and J ends lost 6 bases and 8 bases, in that order; junction bases with no gene match: 8. The CDR3 length is 13 residues. Germline CDR1 and CDR2: SNHLY and FYNNEI. For the CDR3, the DNA is TGTGCCAGCAGCGAATACCGGGACAGGGAAGCTTTCTTT. Translating it yields CASSEYRDREAFF.

The chain joins TRBV19 to TRBJ2-6; D is perhaps TRBD2 (5 bases). Deletions cut 1 base from V and 2 bases from J, with 9 bases between. Germline V gene data show CDR1 as LNHDA and CDR2 as SQIVND (reference sequence). The CDR3 consists of 16 residues. The CDR3 DNA follows: TGTGCCAGTAGTATAGGATACGGGGCTGGGGCCAACGTCCTGACTTTC. As protein: CASSIGYGAGANVLTF. The full variable domain, its missing parts supplied by reference TRBV19 and TRBJ2-6, is DGGITQSPKYLFRKEGQNVTLSCEQNLNHDAMYWYRQDPGQGLRLIYYSQIVNDFQKGDIAEGYSVSREKKESFPLTVTSAQKNPTAFYLCASSIGYGAGANVLTFGAGSRLTVL.

The CDR3 DNA sequence: TGTGCCAGCGAAATTGAGCGGGGGGTTAAAGAGACCCAGTACTTC. This sequence encodes CASEIERGVKETQYF. The rearrangement uses TRBV5-6 and TRBJ2-5; 9 bases align to TRBD2. V trimming: 7 bases; J trimming: 3 bases; junction bases outside the gene matches: 10. CDR3 size: 15 residues. Germline V gene sequence: CDR1 SGHDT, CDR2 YYEEEE. Full variable domain (missing parts from reference TRBV5-6 and TRBJ2-5): DAGVTQSPTHLIKTRGQQVTLRCSPKSGHDTVSWYQQALGQGPQFIFQYYEEEERQRGNFPDRFSGHQFPNYSSELNVNALLLGDSALYLCASEIERGVKETQYFGPGTRLLVL.

The chain uses TRBV5-1 and TRBJ1-3; 10 bases agree with TRBD1. The germline V gene encodes CDR1 SGHRS and CDR2 YFSETQ. J gave up 4 bases and V 6 bases, and 7 bases lay outside the gene matches. The CDR3 has 15 amino acids. CDR3 in DNA: TGCGCCAGCACCCCTGGACAGGGGGTAGGAAACACCATATATTTT. Translation gives CASTPGQGVGNTIYF.

The CDR3 spells CASSQSPRVTEAFF. CDR3 coding DNA: TGCGCCAGCAGTCAATCGCCCCGGGTCACTGAAGCTTTCTTT. This chain joins TRBV23-1 and TRBJ1-1; D call uncertain. Being an ORF, TRBV23-1 has a function that is uncertain. This CDR3 has 14 residues. V was cut by 0 bases and J by 4 bases, with 9 bases left in between.

The chain has TRBV7-8 and TRBJ1-2; D is unclear. Trimming cost V 5 bases and J 4 bases, with 14 bases left between them. Germline V gene sequence: CDR1 SGHVS, CDR2 FQNEAQ. The CDR3 length is 14 residues. CDR3 amino acids: CASSARSEGYGYTF. Written as DNA, the CDR3 is TGTGCCAGCAGCGCCAGGTCGGAGGGCTATGGCTACACCTTC.

V usage is TRBV9 and J usage is TRBJ1-2, with 8 bases lining up with TRBD1. This CDR3 region has 14 residues. Germline V gene sequence: CDR1 SGDLS, CDR2 YYNGEE. V gave up 4 bases and J gave up 6 bases; unmatched junction bases: 8. The CDR3 DNA sequence: TGTGCCAGCAGCACCTTTAGGACAGGGCATGGCTACACCTTC. Translating it yields CASSTFRTGHGYTF. Filled out from reference TRBV9 and TRBJ1-2, the complete variable domain reads DSGVTQTPKHLITATGQRVTLRCSPRSGDLSVYWYQQSLDQGLQFLIQYYNGEERAKGNILERFSAQQFPDLHSELNLSSLELGDSALYFCASSTFRTGHGYTFGSGTRLTVV.

The V and J genes are TRBV6-1 and TRBJ1-2; TRBD1 matches at 9 bases. The CDR3 covers 15 residues. V shed 5 bases and J 6 bases; nucleotides not matched to a gene: 10. Germline CDR1 MNHNS, CDR2 SASEGT. The CDR3 bases are TGTGCCAGCAGTAAGATCCGGGACAGGGTAAATGGCTACACCTTC. Protein product: CASSKIRDRVNGYTF.

The CDR3 DNA follows: TGTGCCAGCTCACCACGATTGGACAGATCTGGAAACACCATATATTTT. Protein: CASSPRLDRSGNTIYF. V is TRBV18 and J is TRBJ1-3; maybe TRBD1 (6 bases). Germline V gene lookup returns CDR1 KGHSH and CDR2 LQKENI. Trimming cost V 1 base and J 1 base, with 11 bases left between them. The CDR3 is 16 amino acids. Variable domain in full (rest from reference TRBV18 and TRBJ1-3): NAGVMQNPRHLVRRRGQEARLRCSPMKGHSHVYWYRQLPEEGLKFMVYLQKENIIDESGMPKERFSAEFPKEGPSILRIQQVVRGDSAAYFCASSPRLDRSGNTIYFGEGSWLTVV.

The chain joins TRBV29-1 to TRBJ2-3; 10 bases align to TRBD2. This CDR3 has 16 amino acids. With 5 bases clipped from V and 2 bases from J, the junction kept 10 bases outside the gene matches. Per the germline V gene, CDR1 is SQVTM and CDR2 is ANQGSEA. This CDR3 reads CSVKGSSGGDTDTQYF. DNA for the CDR3: TGCAGCGTTAAGGGTTCTAGCGGGGGTGACACAGATACGCAGTATTTT.

The V gene is TRBV28, the J gene TRBJ1-5, with 8 bases matching TRBD1. V lost 10 bases, J lost 3 bases, and 5 bases stayed unmatched. Germline V CDR1 and CDR2: MDHEN, SYDVKM. The CDR3 consists of 13 residues. The chain's CDR3 is CATVTGVNQPQHF. CDR3 nucleotide sequence: TGTGCCACCGTGACAGGGGTCAATCAGCCCCAGCATTTT.

The chain links TRBV6-4 to TRBJ2-1; D perhaps matches TRBD2 (7 bases). Germline CDR1 MRHNA, CDR2 SNTAGT. V lost 6 bases, J lost 8 bases, and 14 bases lay in between. This CDR3 region has 13 residues. CDR3 coding DNA: TGTGCCAGCAGCCATAGGGGGGGAGATGAGCAGTTCTTC. Translated: CASSHRGGDEQFF.

Details on this clone: A read error may produce the germline difference seen at one junction end. This rearrangement joins TRBV18 to TRBJ1-6, with 7 bases identical to TRBD1. The germline CDR1 and CDR2 sequences are KGHSH and LQKENI. The CDR3 contains 16 residues. The CDR3 sequence is CASSPKTGTYNSPLHF. CDR3 sequence (DNA): TGTGCCAGCTCACCAAAGACAGGGACCTACAATTCACCCCTCCACTTT. Supplemented by reference TRBV18 and TRBJ1-6, the full variable domain reads NAGVMQNPRHLVRRRGQEARLRCSPMKGHSHVYWYRQLPEEGLKFMVYLQKENIIDESGMPKERFSAEFPKEGPSILRIQQVVRGDSAAYFCASSPKTGTYNSPLHFGNGTRLTVT.